Presented here are 8 T cell receptor beta chains from one specimen sequenced in a study of T cell responses to AZD1222 COVID-19 vaccine. Assay: immunoSEQ multiplex PCR; the TCRdb copy retains only in-frame clones and omits some. This sample has 90,000 to 120,000 clones, with around 90% found just once. Sequencing used peripheral blood, obtained on day 0 of AZD1222 vaccination. The receptors were sampled from an adult in good health.

The chain uses TRBV27 and TRBJ1-6, with TRBD1 identical over 11 bases. This CDR3 has 15 amino acids. The V gene end was trimmed by 0 bases and the J gene end by 9 bases; junction bases not matched to a gene: 1. Germline V gene sequence: CDR1 MNHEY, CDR2 SMNVEV (reference sequence). The CDR3 nucleotides read TGTGCCAGCAGTTTATCCGGGACAGGGGGTTCACCCCTCCACTTT. Amino acid sequence: CASSLSGTGGSPLHF.

V usage is TRBV27 and J usage is TRBJ2-3; a possible D gene is TRBD1 (5 bases). The CDR3 is made up of 14 amino acids. Germline V lookup: CDR1 MNHEY, CDR2 SMNVEV (reference sequence). V gave up 2 bases and J gave up 2 bases, with 8 bases separating them. The DNA of the CDR3 is TGTGCCAGCAGTTTAACAGGCCCCACAGATACGCAGTATTTT. Protein product: CASSLTGPTDTQYF.

The chain employs TRBV7-9 and TRBJ1-2, with TRBD1 matching over 10 bases. The CDR3 is 15 amino acids. V shed 3 bases and J 4 bases; nucleotides not matched to a gene: 5. Germline assignment: CDR1 SEHNR and CDR2 FQNEAQ (reference sequence). Here the CDR3 reads CASSLGQGIGYGYTF. The CDR3 nucleotides are TGTGCCAGCAGCTTGGGACAGGGGATAGGCTATGGCTACACCTTC.

The chain combines TRBV28 with TRBJ2-7; unclear D gene. CDR3 length equals 11 residues. Germline assignment: CDR1 MDHEN and CDR2 SYDVKM. The V end was cut by 6 bases, the J end by 3 bases, with 6 bases between. CDR3 region: CASRRDYEQYF. The CDR3 region has the DNA TGTGCCAGCAGGCGAGACTACGAGCAGTACTTC.

J is TRBJ2-2 and V is TRBV5-1; 8 bases match TRBD1. CDR3 size: 15 residues. Germline V gene sequence: CDR1 SGHRS, CDR2 YFSETQ. J gave up 0 bases and V 4 bases, and 2 bases lay outside the gene matches. This CDR3 is CASSPGQANTGELFF. The DNA for the CDR3 is TGCGCCAGCAGCCCGGGACAGGCGAACACCGGGGAGCTGTTTTTT.

The chain carries TRBV28 and TRBJ2-2; D is undetermined. Germline CDR1 MDHEN, CDR2 SYDVKM. The CDR3 extends over 18 amino acids. V lost 3 bases to trimming and J lost 0 bases, with 17 bases between them. The CDR3, as DNA: TGTGCCAGCAGTTTCTCCGTCTTGGCGACCGCGAACACCGGGGAGCTGTTTTTT. This encodes CASSFSVLATANTGELFF.

The CDR3 bases are TGCGCCAGCAGCTTGCGCGCGGGAGGGGGACTATACGAGCAGTACTTC. Protein sequence: CASSLRAGGGLYEQYF. The chain has TRBV5-1 and TRBJ2-7; 9 bases match TRBD2. The CDR3 contains 16 residues. Trimming removed 1 base from V and 4 bases from J; junction bases left unmatched: 9. CDR1 is SGHRS and CDR2 is YFSETQ in the germline V gene. Complete variable domain (other parts from reference TRBV5-1 and TRBJ2-7): KAGVTQTPRYLIKTRGQQVTLSCSPISGHRSVSWYQQTPGQGLQFLFEYFSETQRNKGNFPGRFSGRQFSNSRSEMNVSTLELGDSALYLCASSLRAGGGLYEQYFGPGTRLTVT.

The chain uses TRBV2 and TRBJ2-1, with D unclear. The CDR3 is 13 amino acids. The V end lost 6 bases, the J end lost 5 bases, and 11 bases lay between the germline ends. Germline V lookup: CDR1 SNHLY, CDR2 FYNNEI. The CDR3 bases are TGTGCCAGCAGCCATGACCATAACAATGAGCAGTTCTTC. Protein: CASSHDHNNEQFF.